This record covers a single TCR beta chain. The antigen is not known. Germline CDR1 reads SQVTM; CDR2 reads ANQGSEA. V was trimmed by 2 bases and J by 1 base, leaving 10 bases between them. This CDR3 spans 14 amino acids. PCR amplification relied on 60 Vbeta primers (plus 13 Jbeta primers). Clones were read by immunoSEQ multiplex PCR, and TCRdb kept only the in-frame ones, dropping some. The sample lists around 200,000 clones; approximately 80% were seen once. This sample was included in a study of cytomegalovirus exposure and HLA in healthy donors. General observations from the study: A later analysis reportedly found fewer N-insertions in an Asian-associated ancestry cluster than the approximately 660-donor mean. Another analysis was done later, and it associated roughly 15,000 TCR beta sequences with HLA alleles at 0.05 false discovery rate.

The sequence was obtained from a girl aged 5-17 years in good health and CMV-seronegative. The sequenced sample consisted of PBMCs. The V gene is TRBV29-1, the J gene TRBJ2-3; D is undetermined. The CDR3: CSVENGWGTDTQYF. The DNA of the CDR3 is TGCAGCGTTGAAAACGGGTGGGGCACAGATACGCAGTATTTT.